This TCR beta chain came from a study of CXCR3-negative and CXCR3-positive naive CD8 T cells. Whole-study findings and limits: Fresh PBMCs were used in most assays, and CXCR3 expression partially decreased after cryopreservation. Similarly elevated diversity marked both naive subsets, with memory CD8+ cells showing far lower diversity. Both naive subsets carried similar amounts of surface CD5, so TCR strength was inferred from TRB CDR3 properties. Similar TRBV-TRBJ usage characterized naive CXCR3-negative and CXCR3-positive cells; memory cells differed.

Details on this clonotype: Its antigen is undetermined.

Per germline, CDR1 MNHEY and CDR2 SVGEGT. The CDR3 contains 13 residues. UMI-labeled TRB cDNA libraries were prepared by 5' RACE. TCRdb re-called the 5' RACE reads; every CDR3 protein appears as one record, without DNA. The specimen's table records more than 35,000 distinct CDR3 sequences. The sample was memory CD8+ T cells from blood. The receptor comes from a human donor in good health. Some clones in this sample may be carry-over from other donors' samples. The chain carries TRBV6-2 or TRBV6-3 and TRBJ2-7; TCRdb lists TRBD1, though no DNA is available to test this call. The CDR3 sequence is CASSQFGAIEQYF.